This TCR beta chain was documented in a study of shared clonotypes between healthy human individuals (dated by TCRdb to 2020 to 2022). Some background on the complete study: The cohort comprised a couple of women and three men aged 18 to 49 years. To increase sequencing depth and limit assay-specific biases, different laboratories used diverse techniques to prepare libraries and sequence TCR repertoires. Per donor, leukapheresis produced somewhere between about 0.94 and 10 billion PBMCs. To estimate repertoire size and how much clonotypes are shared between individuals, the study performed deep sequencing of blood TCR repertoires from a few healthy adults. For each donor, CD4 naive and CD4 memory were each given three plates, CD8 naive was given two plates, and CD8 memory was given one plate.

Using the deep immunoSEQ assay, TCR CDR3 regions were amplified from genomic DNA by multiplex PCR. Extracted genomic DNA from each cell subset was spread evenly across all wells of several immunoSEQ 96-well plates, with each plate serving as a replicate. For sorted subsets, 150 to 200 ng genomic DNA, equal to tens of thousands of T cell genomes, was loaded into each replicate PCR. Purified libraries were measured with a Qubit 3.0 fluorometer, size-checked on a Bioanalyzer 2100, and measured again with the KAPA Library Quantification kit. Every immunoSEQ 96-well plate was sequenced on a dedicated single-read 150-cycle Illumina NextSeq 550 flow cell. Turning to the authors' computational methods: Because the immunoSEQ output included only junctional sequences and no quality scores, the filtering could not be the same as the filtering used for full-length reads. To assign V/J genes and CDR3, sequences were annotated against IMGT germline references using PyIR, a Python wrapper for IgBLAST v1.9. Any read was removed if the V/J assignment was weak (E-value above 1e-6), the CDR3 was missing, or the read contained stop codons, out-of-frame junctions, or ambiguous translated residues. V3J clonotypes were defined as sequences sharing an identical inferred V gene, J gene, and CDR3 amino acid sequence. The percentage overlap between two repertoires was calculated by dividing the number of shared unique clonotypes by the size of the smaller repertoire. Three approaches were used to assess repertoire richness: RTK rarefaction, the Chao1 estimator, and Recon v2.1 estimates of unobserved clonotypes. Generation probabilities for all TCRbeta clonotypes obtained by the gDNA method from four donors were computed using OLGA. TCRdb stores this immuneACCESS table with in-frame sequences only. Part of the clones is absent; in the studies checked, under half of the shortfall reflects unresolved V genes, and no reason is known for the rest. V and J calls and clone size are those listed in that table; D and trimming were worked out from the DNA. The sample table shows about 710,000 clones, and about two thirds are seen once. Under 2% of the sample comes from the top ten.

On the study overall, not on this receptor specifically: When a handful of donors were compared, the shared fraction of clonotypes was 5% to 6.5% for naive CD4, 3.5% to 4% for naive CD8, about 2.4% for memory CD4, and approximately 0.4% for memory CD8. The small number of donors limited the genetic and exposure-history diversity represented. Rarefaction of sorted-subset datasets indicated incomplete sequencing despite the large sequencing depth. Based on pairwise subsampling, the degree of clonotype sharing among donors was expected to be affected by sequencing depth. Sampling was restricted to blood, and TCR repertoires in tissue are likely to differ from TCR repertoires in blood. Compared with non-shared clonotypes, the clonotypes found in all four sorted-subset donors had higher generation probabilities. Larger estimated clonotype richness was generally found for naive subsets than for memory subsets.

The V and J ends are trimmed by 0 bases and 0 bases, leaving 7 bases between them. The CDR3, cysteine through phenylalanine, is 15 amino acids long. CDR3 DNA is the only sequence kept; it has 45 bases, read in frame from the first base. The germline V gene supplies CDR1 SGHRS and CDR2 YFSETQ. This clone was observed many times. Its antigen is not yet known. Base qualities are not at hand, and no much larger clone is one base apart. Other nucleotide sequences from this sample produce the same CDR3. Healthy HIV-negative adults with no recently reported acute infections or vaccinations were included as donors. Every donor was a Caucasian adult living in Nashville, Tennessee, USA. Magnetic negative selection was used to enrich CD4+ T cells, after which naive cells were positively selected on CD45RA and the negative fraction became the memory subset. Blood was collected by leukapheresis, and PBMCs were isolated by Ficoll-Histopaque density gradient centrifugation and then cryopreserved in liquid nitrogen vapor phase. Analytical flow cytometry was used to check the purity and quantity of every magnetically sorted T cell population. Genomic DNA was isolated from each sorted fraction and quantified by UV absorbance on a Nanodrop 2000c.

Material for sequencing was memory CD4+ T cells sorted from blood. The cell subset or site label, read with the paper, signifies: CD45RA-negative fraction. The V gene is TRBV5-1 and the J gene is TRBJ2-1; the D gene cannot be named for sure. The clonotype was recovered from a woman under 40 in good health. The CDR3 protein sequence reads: CASSLDRSSYNEQFF. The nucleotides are TGCGCCAGCAGCTTGGATAGGAGCTCCTACAATGAGCAGTTCTTC.